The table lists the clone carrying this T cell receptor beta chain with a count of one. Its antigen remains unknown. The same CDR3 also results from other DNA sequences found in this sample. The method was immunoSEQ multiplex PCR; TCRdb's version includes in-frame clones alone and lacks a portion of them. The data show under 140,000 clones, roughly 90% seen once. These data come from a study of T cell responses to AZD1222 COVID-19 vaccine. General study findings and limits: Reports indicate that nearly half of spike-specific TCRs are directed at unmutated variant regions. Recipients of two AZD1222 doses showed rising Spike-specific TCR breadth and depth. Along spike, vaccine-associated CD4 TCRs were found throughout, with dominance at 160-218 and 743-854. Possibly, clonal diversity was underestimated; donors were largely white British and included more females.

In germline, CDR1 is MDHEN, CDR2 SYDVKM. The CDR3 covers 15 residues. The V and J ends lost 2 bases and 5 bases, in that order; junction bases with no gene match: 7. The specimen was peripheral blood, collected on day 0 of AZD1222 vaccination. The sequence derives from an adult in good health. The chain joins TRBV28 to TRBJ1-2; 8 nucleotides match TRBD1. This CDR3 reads CASSLRQGAFYGYTF. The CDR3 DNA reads TGTGCCAGCAGTTTACGGCAGGGGGCGTTTTATGGCTACACCTTC.